The 18 T cell receptor beta chains listed next were all sequenced from one sample in a study of cytomegalovirus exposure and HLA in healthy donors. Primers for the PCR totalled 60 Vbeta and 13 Jbeta. Data came from immunoSEQ multiplex PCR; TCRdb stores just in-frame clones and leaves some out. Among 70,000 to 100,000 clones, 70% to 90% were seen once, and the ten largest hold roughly 2%. The sequenced sample was PBMCs. These receptors all stem from a man between 18 and 29 years old in good health and CMV-seronegative.

This rearrangement joins TRBV6-6 to TRBJ1-1; perhaps TRBD1 as D (6 bases). The V end lost 4 bases, the J end lost 1 base, and 16 bases lay between the germline ends. The CDR3 extends over 16 amino acids. Germline lookup yields CDR1 MNHNY and CDR2 SVGAGI (reference sequence). As DNA, the CDR3 is TGTGCCAGCAGTTCGGCGACAGGCGAAAAGAACACTGAAGCTTTCTTT. Its protein product is CASSSATGEKNTEAFF.

The V call is TRBV6-4, the J call TRBJ2-7, with 8 bases aligning to TRBD1. The CDR3 runs 14 residues. After removal of 4 bases from V and 0 bases from J, the junction contained 2 bases not matched to a gene. The germline CDR1 and CDR2 sequences are MRHNA and SNTAGT. The CDR3 loop is CASSGDRNSYEQYF. For the CDR3, the DNA is TGTGCCAGCAGTGGGGACAGGAACTCCTACGAGCAGTACTTC.

J is TRBJ1-2 and V is TRBV6-6; D may be TRBD1 (6 bases). Germline V gene lookup returns CDR1 MNHNY and CDR2 SVGAGI (reference sequence). V lost 0 bases and J 2 bases, leaving 13 bases between the germline ends. CDR3 length: 16 amino acids. The CDR3 nucleotides are TGTGCCAGCAGTTACTCCCAGACAGGTTTAAACTATGGCTACACCTTC. Amino acids: CASSYSQTGLNYGYTF.

This chain joins TRBV6-6 and TRBJ2-2; 7 bases align to TRBD1. The CDR3 has 15 amino acids. Unmatched junction bases numbered 4, after V lost 2 bases and J lost 4 bases. Germline assignment: CDR1 MNHNY and CDR2 SVGAGI (reference sequence). The CDR3 loop reads CASSYGSGGTGELFF. CDR3 DNA sequence: TGTGCCAGCAGTTACGGGTCAGGGGGCACCGGGGAGCTGTTTTTT.

The chain carries TRBV6-5 and TRBJ2-1, with TRBD1 as a possible D gene (5 bases). V was trimmed by 5 bases and J by 9 bases, leaving 11 bases between them. This CDR3 has 12 residues. Germline CDR1 and CDR2: MNHEY and SVGAGI. DNA for the CDR3: TGTGCCAGCAGTGAAGTCACAGGTGAGCAGTTCTTC. It specifies CASSEVTGEQFF.

The genes are TRBV15 and TRBJ2-7; unclear D gene. CDR3 length: 13 amino acids. Trimming cost V 4 bases and J 5 bases, with 12 bases left between them. CDR1 and CDR2 from the germline V gene are LNHNV and YYDKDF (reference sequence). The CDR3 nucleotides are TGTGCCACCAGCACAAGAGGTTGGGACGAGCAGTACTTC. Translation: CATSTRGWDEQYF.

The chain links TRBV30 to TRBJ1-1; 8 nucleotides agree with TRBD1. CDR3 size: 13 residues. Germline V lookup: CDR1 GTSNPN, CDR2 SVGIG (reference sequence). V shed 1 base, J shed 3 bases, and the junction held 1 base outside the gene matches. CDR3: CAWSAGGYTEAFF. CDR3 nucleotide sequence: TGTGCCTGGAGTGCAGGGGGCTACACTGAAGCTTTCTTT.

The chain has TRBV9 and TRBJ2-4; the D gene is possibly TRBD2 (6 bases). Germline V gives CDR1 SGDLS, CDR2 YYNGEE. The V and J ends lost 5 bases and 2 bases respectively, with 8 bases between them. The CDR3 contains 13 residues. CDR3: CASSGLTKNIQYF. The CDR3 DNA follows: TGTGCCAGCAGTGGACTAACCAAAAACATTCAGTACTTC.

This clone was seen only once. The chain has TRBV9 and TRBJ1-2; 7 nucleotides agree with TRBD1. CDR1 SGDLS and CDR2 YYNGEE come from the germline V gene. The length of the CDR3 is 15 residues. V lost 0 bases, J lost 4 bases, and 6 bases stayed unmatched. The CDR3 is CASSVARDSVYGYTF. CDR3 DNA: TGTGCCAGCAGCGTAGCCCGGGACAGCGTCTATGGCTACACCTTC.

The rearrangement links TRBV4-1 to TRBJ1-5, with 8 bases aligning to TRBD1. This CDR3 is 15 amino acids long. Germline loops: CDR1 MGHRA, CDR2 YSYEKL. V shed 0 bases and J 7 bases; nucleotides not matched to a gene: 5. The CDR3 region has the DNA TGCGCCAGCAGCCAAGAGGGACAGGCAAGCCAGCCCCAGCATTTT. Its translation is CASSQEGQASQPQHF.

This clone appeared a single time. This specimen includes other DNA sequences encoding the same CDR3. The genes are TRBV4-2 and TRBJ1-6; 7 bases match TRBD1. With V trimmed by 1 base and J by 4 bases, 4 bases remained unmatched. Germline CDR1 is LGHNA and CDR2 is YNFKEQ. The CDR3 sequence is 16 residues long. The CDR3 region is CASSQGSGQYNSPLHF. CDR3 in DNA: TGTGCCAGCAGCCAAGGCTCGGGACAGTATAATTCACCCCTCCACTTT.

The chain links TRBV10-3 to TRBJ2-7, with 10 bases identical to TRBD1. CDR1 is ENHRY, CDR2 SYGVKD, per germline. Trimming cost V 5 bases and J 5 bases; bases outside gene matches: 15. The CDR3 has 17 amino acids. The CDR3 nucleotides read TGTGCCATCAGTACCGGGACAGGGGCGCAGCGGGGTGACGAGCAGTACTTC. Amino acids: CAISTGTGAQRGDEQYF.

The J gene is TRBJ1-3, the V gene TRBV7-9; the match to TRBD1 covers 8 bases. The CDR3 extends over 14 amino acids. The V and J ends lost 5 bases and 11 bases, in that order; junction bases with no gene match: 11. CDR1 is SEHNR and CDR2 is FQNEAQ in the germline V gene (reference sequence). The CDR3 sequence is CASSPGQGQTPIYF. The CDR3 region has the DNA TGTGCCAGCAGCCCAGGACAGGGCCAGACCCCCATATATTTT.

This clone was seen once. The J gene is TRBJ2-7, the V gene TRBV18, with TRBD2 as a possible D gene (6 bases). Per the germline V gene, CDR1 is KGHSH and CDR2 is LQKENI. Trimming took off 6 bases at V and 6 bases at J, with 21 bases between the two ends. The CDR3 has 15 residues. For the CDR3, the DNA is TGTGCCAGCTCCGCAACGGGAGTACTCGACTCCGAGCAGTACTTC. Protein sequence: CASSATGVLDSEQYF.

This chain joins TRBV5-6 and TRBJ2-3, with TRBD1 matching 7 bases. Trimming at V came to 2 bases and at J to 6 bases, leaving 6 bases not matched to a gene. CDR1 is SGHDT and CDR2 is YYEEEE in the germline V gene. The CDR3 contains 14 residues. CDR3 coding DNA: TGTGCCAGCAGCTTCGACAGGGTGGGGGATACGCAGTATTTT. Residues: CASSFDRVGDTQYF.

In nucleotides, the CDR3 is TGTGCCAGCCCCTCGGACGGGGCCTACGAGCAGTACTTC. Amino acids: CASPSDGAYEQYF. The chain carries TRBV6-1 and TRBJ2-7; maybe TRBD2 (5 bases). The CDR3 has 13 residues. Trimming took 8 bases from V and 2 from J, leaving 13 bases between them. CDR1 is MNHNS, CDR2 SASEGT, per germline.

This clone was recorded only once. The chain joins TRBV7-2 to TRBJ1-1, with 8 bases matching TRBD1. CDR1 is SGHTA and CDR2 is FQGNSA in the germline V gene. J was trimmed by 10 bases and V by 4 bases; bases with no gene match: 5. The CDR3 runs to 12 residues. The CDR3 coding sequence is TGTGCCAGCAGCTGGGGACAGGCCTCAGCTTTCTTT. This encodes CASSWGQASAFF.

The chain carries TRBV6-1 and TRBJ2-3, with 13 bases that match TRBD2. The germline V gene encodes CDR1 MNHNS and CDR2 SASEGT. The V gene end was trimmed by 6 bases and the J gene end by 4 bases; junction bases not matched to a gene: 1. The CDR3 spans 14 residues. The CDR3 reads CASRTSGGPDTQYF. The CDR3 nucleotides are TGTGCCAGCAGGACTAGCGGGGGGCCAGATACGCAGTATTTT.